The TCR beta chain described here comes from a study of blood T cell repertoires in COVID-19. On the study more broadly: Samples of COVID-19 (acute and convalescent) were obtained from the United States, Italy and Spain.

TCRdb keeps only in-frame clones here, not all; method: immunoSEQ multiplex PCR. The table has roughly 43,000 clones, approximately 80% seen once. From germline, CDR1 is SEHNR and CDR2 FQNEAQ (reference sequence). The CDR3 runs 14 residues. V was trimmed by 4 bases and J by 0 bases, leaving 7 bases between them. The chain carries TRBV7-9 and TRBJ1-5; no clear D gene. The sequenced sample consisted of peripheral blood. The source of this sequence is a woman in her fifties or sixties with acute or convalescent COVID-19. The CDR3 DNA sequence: TGTGCCAGCAGCTCCCTCTTTAGCAATCAGCCCCAGCATTTT. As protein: CASSSLFSNQPQHF.